Listed below are T cell receptor beta chains from one sample, sequenced in a study of control samples from healthy donors and cancer patients. Generated by immunoSEQ multiplex PCR, the TCRdb table keeps only in-frame clones and is missing some. The repertoire consists of 70,000 to 90,000 clones, with 94% occurring once and the leading ten covering approximately 4.8%. Sequencing input: blood. The receptors stem from a woman younger than 30 in good health. The CDR3 runs from the conserved cysteine through the conserved F or W. The D gene is left open where the match is weak.

CDR3aa: CASSMEGSNGYTF
CDR3nt: TGTGCCAGTAGTATGGAGGGGAGCAATGGCTACACCTTC
j_gene: TRBJ1-2
len: 13
d_gene: .
v_gene: TRBV19

CDR3aa: CASTMEMDTEAFF
CDR3nt: TGTGCCAGCACGATGGAGATGGACACTGAAGCTTTCTTT
j_gene: TRBJ1-1
len: 13
d_gene: .
v_gene: TRBV7-8

CDR3aa: CASGGRASPGELFF
CDR3nt: TGTGCCAGCGGGGGTCGGGCCTCCCCCGGGGAGCTGTTTTTT
j_gene: TRBJ2-2
len: 14
d_gene: .
v_gene: TRBV6-6

CDR3aa: CASSQLITGTAKFGYTF
CDR3nt: TGTGCCAGCAGCCAATTGATTACTGGGACGGCCAAGTTTGGCTACACCTTC
j_gene: TRBJ1-2
len: 17
d_gene: .
v_gene: TRBV4-2

CDR3aa: CATSSSNYGYTF
CDR3nt: TGTGCCACCAGCAGCAGCAACTATGGCTACACCTTC
j_gene: TRBJ1-2
len: 12
d_gene: .
v_gene: TRBV15

CDR3aa: CASSLTHTEAFF
CDR3nt: TGTGCCAGCAGTTTAACGCACACTGAAGCTTTCTTT
j_gene: TRBJ1-1
len: 12
d_gene: .
v_gene: TRBV28

CDR3aa: CASSLMGSGVSQPQHF
CDR3nt: TGTGCCAGCAGCTTAATGGGATCAGGGGTTTCGCAGCCCCAGCATTTT
j_gene: TRBJ1-5
len: 16
d_gene: .
v_gene: TRBV7-2

CDR3aa: CASSFGGTGSDEQFF
CDR3nt: TGTGCCAGCAGCTTCGGCGGGACAGGGAGCGATGAGCAGTTCTTC
j_gene: TRBJ2-1
len: 15
d_gene: TRBD1
v_gene: TRBV13

CDR3aa: CASSSRVDTEAFF
CDR3nt: TGTGCCAGCAGCTCCAGGGTGGACACTGAAGCTTTCTTT
j_gene: TRBJ1-1
len: 13
d_gene: .
v_gene: TRBV11-2

CDR3aa: CASSKEFNTGELFF
CDR3nt: TGCGCCAGCAGCAAGGAATTCAACACCGGGGAGCTGTTTTTT
j_gene: TRBJ2-2
len: 14
d_gene: .
v_gene: TRBV5-1

CDR3aa: CASSNLAGDTDTQYF
CDR3nt: TGTGCCAGCAGCAATCTAGCGGGGGACACAGATACGCAGTATTTT
j_gene: TRBJ2-3
len: 15
d_gene: TRBD2
v_gene: TRBV6-2/TRBV6-3

CDR3aa: CASSLYRDRTNGYTF
CDR3nt: TGTGCCAGCAGTTTATATCGGGACAGGACTAATGGCTACACCTTC
j_gene: TRBJ1-2
len: 15
d_gene: TRBD1
v_gene: TRBV27

CDR3aa: CATSDSWDRGRSGANVLTF
CDR3nt: TGTGCCACCAGTGATTCATGGGACAGGGGGCGTTCTGGGGCCAACGTCCTGACTTTC
j_gene: TRBJ2-6
len: 19
d_gene: TRBD1
v_gene: TRBV24-1

CDR3aa: CASSQAGANVLTF
CDR3nt: TGTGCCAGCAGCCAAGCTGGGGCCAACGTCCTGACTTTC
j_gene: TRBJ2-6
len: 13
d_gene: .
v_gene: TRBV3-1/TRBV3-2

CDR3aa: CASSYPPAGEQYF
CDR3nt: TGTGCCAGCAGTTATCCCCCTGCGGGCGAGCAGTACTTC
j_gene: TRBJ2-7
len: 13
d_gene: .
v_gene: TRBV6-9

CDR3aa: CATSRGGTDTYYGNQPQHF
CDR3nt: TGTGCCACCAGCAGAGGAGGTACAGATACCTATTATGGCAATCAGCCCCAGCATTTT
j_gene: TRBJ1-5
len: 19
d_gene: .
v_gene: TRBV15

CDR3aa: CASSTRTGDSPLHF
CDR3nt: TGTGCCAGTAGTACCAGGACAGGGGATTCACCCCTCCACTTT
j_gene: TRBJ1-6
len: 14
d_gene: TRBD1
v_gene: TRBV19